The clone carrying this TCR beta chain has ten or more counts. This sample stems from a study of patients and donors after allogeneic stem cell transplantation. TCRdb re-analysed the RT-PCR reads in MiXCR, keeping a single row per CDR3 protein. This table has about 230,000 distinct CDR3 sequences, over 12% appearing once. Sample: blood, either unsorted or a sorted T cell fraction (not recorded which). The receptor comes from a human donor who was either an allogeneic HSCT recipient or a stem cell or donor lymphocyte infusion donor (not recorded which). It is not recorded whose cells these are; they may come from a transplant donor.

CDR3 in amino acids: CASSQAPGGIYEQYF. CDR3 bases: TGCGCCAGCAGCCAAGCGCCAGGGGGCATCTACGAGCAGTACTTC. The chain joins TRBV4-1 to TRBJ2-7; 8 nucleotides match TRBD1. The CDR3 totals 15 residues. CDR1 MGHRA and CDR2 YSYEKL come from the germline V gene. V lost 1 base and J lost 3; bases outside the gene matches: 5.